The entry below gives a single T cell receptor (beta chain) sequence along with its context. The PCR used 60 Vbeta and 13 Jbeta primers. Produced via immunoSEQ multiplex PCR; TCRdb's table is partial and in-frame only. The profile shows about 150,000 clones, around 60% of them singletons. This entry belongs to a study of cytomegalovirus exposure and HLA in healthy donors. The CDR3 extends over 14 amino acids. Losses at the gene ends were 5 bases for V and 0 bases for J; bases not matched to a gene: 3. Germline V gene data show CDR1 as KGHSH and CDR2 as LQKENI. The genes are TRBV18 and TRBJ1-1, with 7 nucleotides matching TRBD1. The sequence was collected from an older woman in good health and CMV-seropositive. The material sequenced was PBMCs. The CDR3 here is CASSYDRVNTEAFF. Here the CDR3 DNA reads TGTGCCAGCTCATATGACAGGGTGAACACTGAAGCTTTCTTT.